These 18 T cell receptor beta chains originate from one sample sequenced in a study of cytomegalovirus exposure and HLA in healthy donors. It was with 60 Vbeta and 13 Jbeta primers that the PCR ran. Sequencing used immunoSEQ multiplex PCR; TCRdb keeps in-frame clones, though not all of them. The sample consists of 100,000 or so clones, less than 80% of them appearing once. Input material: PBMCs. All receptors come from a man aged 25 to 40 in good health and CMV-seronegative.

The chain has TRBV11-2 and TRBJ1-3; TRBD1 matches at 9 bases. Unmatched junction bases numbered 2, after V lost 5 bases and J lost 0 bases. The V gene's germline CDR1 is SGHAT and CDR2 FQNNGV. CDR3 length equals 15 residues. The CDR3 nucleotides read TGTGCCAGCAGCCGGGACAGGGTCTCTGGAAACACCATATATTTT. Its protein product is CASSRDRVSGNTIYF.

This sequence joins TRBV7-9 and TRBJ2-5; TRBD2 matches at 11 bases. V trimming: 2 bases; J trimming: 4 bases; junction bases outside the gene matches: 3. Germline V lookup: CDR1 SEHNR, CDR2 FQNEAQ (reference sequence). The CDR3 totals 15 residues. The CDR3 is CASSLTTSGIETQYF. The CDR3 DNA reads as TGTGCCAGCAGCTTAACGACTAGCGGGATAGAGACCCAGTACTTC.

The V and J genes are TRBV28 and TRBJ1-5, with no clear D. V lost 6 bases, J lost 3 bases, and 9 bases lay in between. Germline V lookup: CDR1 MDHEN, CDR2 SYDVKM. This CDR3 is 13 amino acids long. CDR3 region: CASRYSPNQPQHF. The CDR3 nucleotides read TGTGCCAGCAGATACAGTCCCAATCAGCCCCAGCATTTT.

The rearrangement joins TRBV27 to TRBJ1-1; TRBD1 might be the D (6 bases). Per germline, CDR1 MNHEY and CDR2 SMNVEV (reference sequence). This CDR3 has 16 amino acids. Trimming cost V 6 bases and J 3 bases, with 20 bases left between them. The CDR3 bases are TGTGCCAGCAGACCATCCTGGGGCAGGGGCGACACTGAAGCTTTCTTT. Its protein product is CASRPSWGRGDTEAFF.

The CDR3 reads CAISGGGRDQPQHF. CDR3 nucleotides: TGTGCCATCAGTGGAGGGGGACGGGATCAGCCCCAGCATTTT. This rearrangement joins TRBV10-3 to TRBJ1-5; D is perhaps TRBD1 (6 bases). The CDR3 runs 14 residues. V dropped 4 bases and J dropped 5 bases, with 12 bases sitting between them. Per germline, CDR1 ENHRY and CDR2 SYGVKD.

This chain connects TRBV7-8 to TRBJ1-1; 8 bases agree with TRBD1. The CDR3 runs 18 residues. J lost 4 bases, V lost 3 bases, and 16 bases had no gene match. The V gene's germline CDR1 is SGHVS and CDR2 FQNEAQ. The chain's CDR3 is CASSFRTRGRPFVTEAFF. For the CDR3, the DNA is TGTGCCAGCAGCTTCCGAACCAGGGGGCGCCCCTTCGTCACTGAAGCTTTCTTT.

V is TRBV7-6 and J is TRBJ2-7, with D perhaps TRBD2 (5 bases). This CDR3 has 13 residues. CDR1 is SGHVS and CDR2 is FNYEAQ in the germline V gene. The V end was cut by 5 bases, the J end by 1 base, with 9 bases between. This chain's CDR3 is CASSPRTSYEQYF. For the CDR3, the DNA is TGTGCCAGCAGCCCACGGACTTCCTACGAGCAGTACTTC.

The chain links TRBV30 to TRBJ1-1; 11 bases agree with TRBD1. Germline CDR1 GTSNPN, CDR2 SVGIG (reference sequence). The CDR3 loop spans 17 amino acids. V shed 0 bases and J 4 bases; nucleotides not matched to a gene: 10. For the CDR3, the DNA is TGTGCCTGGAGTGTACCGAGGGGACAGGGGGTCAGCACTGAAGCTTTCTTT. Translating it yields CAWSVPRGQGVSTEAFF.

This clone has a handful of counts. This chain connects TRBV9 to TRBJ2-7, with 9 nucleotides matching TRBD1. The CDR3 covers 15 residues. J lost 4 bases, V lost 4 bases, and 9 bases had no gene match. CDR1 and CDR2 from the germline V gene are SGDLS and YYNGEE. The CDR3 DNA follows: TGTGCCAGCAGCTCATGGAGGACAGGGGCTTACGAGCAGTACTTC. Translation: CASSSWRTGAYEQYF.

This clone occurred a few times. The chain recombines TRBV6-4 with TRBJ2-3; 8 bases agree with TRBD2. The CDR3 covers 17 residues. CDR1 and CDR2 (germline): MRHNA, SNTAGT. The V segment lost 1 base and the J segment 0 bases; nucleotides outside the gene matches: 6. CDR3 DNA sequence: TGTGCCAGCAGTGACTGGGTAGCGGGACAAAGCACAGATACGCAGTATTTT. Amino acid sequence: CASSDWVAGQSTDTQYF.

The chain carries TRBV30 and TRBJ2-3, with 7 nucleotides matching TRBD2. V shed 4 bases, J shed 4 bases, and the junction held 5 bases outside the gene matches. The germline V gene encodes CDR1 GTSNPN and CDR2 SVGIG (reference sequence). The CDR3 has 13 amino acids. CDR3 in amino acids: CAWKKAGADTQYF. CDR3 in DNA: TGTGCCTGGAAAAAGGCGGGAGCAGATACGCAGTATTTT. Full variable domain (remainder filled in from reference TRBV30 and TRBJ2-3): SQTIHQWPATLVQPVGSPLSLECTVEGTSNPNLYWYRQAAGRGLQLLFYSVGIGQISSEVPQNLSASRPQDRQFILSSKKLLLSDSGFYLCAWKKAGADTQYFGPGTRLTVL.

The V call is TRBV9, the J call TRBJ1-2, with D tentatively TRBD1 (5 bases). Germline V gene lookup returns CDR1 SGDLS and CDR2 YYNGEE. V shed 3 bases and J shed 6 bases, with 15 bases lying between them. This CDR3 is built from 14 residues. DNA for the CDR3: TGTGCCAGCAGCGGCCCGACAGCCGCGCATGGCTACACCTTC. Amino acid sequence: CASSGPTAAHGYTF.

The chain has TRBV5-4 and TRBJ2-7, with D perhaps TRBD2 (6 bases). CDR3 size: 13 residues. From germline, CDR1 is SGHNT and CDR2 YYREEE (reference sequence). Trimming cost V 4 bases and J 7 bases, with 15 bases left between them. CDR3 nucleotide sequence: TGTGCCAGCAGCCCGGCGGGATTGAAGGAGCAGTACTTC. Amino acids: CASSPAGLKEQYF.

This clone was picked up a small number of times. This chain joins TRBV7-6 and TRBJ2-2; no reliable D call. The CDR3 covers 15 residues. Trimming left V 5 bases short and J 4 bases short, with 14 bases between. The V gene's germline CDR1 is SGHVS and CDR2 FNYEAQ. The CDR3 is CASSLTRSITGELFF. CDR3 nucleotide sequence: TGTGCCAGCAGCCTGACACGATCTATCACCGGGGAGCTGTTTTTT.

The chain couples TRBV19 to TRBJ2-3; TRBD1 is a possible D gene (5 bases). With 6 bases removed from V and 2 bases from J, the gap between germline ends came to 15 bases. CDR3 length: 15 residues. Germline CDR1 LNHDA, CDR2 SQIVND (reference sequence). CDR3 residues: CASRNKGSATDTQYF. As DNA, the CDR3 is TGTGCCAGTAGGAACAAGGGGTCCGCCACAGATACGCAGTATTTT.

The V gene is TRBV28, the J gene TRBJ2-3, with no clear D. Germline-derived CDR1 and CDR2 are MDHEN and SYDVKM. The ends were cut back, 5 bases at V and 3 bases at J, with 9 bases in the middle. This CDR3 is 13 amino acids long. The CDR3 DNA sequence: TGTGCCAGCAGTCAAGAGAAGACAGATACGCAGTATTTT. Amino acid sequence: CASSQEKTDTQYF. The whole variable domain, filled in from reference TRBV28 and TRBJ2-3, reads DVKVTQSSRYLVKRTGEKVFLECVQDMDHENMFWYRQDPGLGLRLIYFSYDVKMKEKGDIPEGYSVSREKKERFSLILESASTNQTSMYLCASSQEKTDTQYFGPGTRLTVL.

This sequence joins TRBV4-3 and TRBJ2-2; D remains ambiguous. V shed 6 bases and J shed 8 bases, with 19 bases lying between them. Germline V lookup: CDR1 LGHNA, CDR2 YSLEER. The length of the CDR3 is 15 residues. The CDR3 nucleotides read TGCGCCAGCAGTAGTGGTTTTGATCGAGTTGGGGAGCTGTTTTTT. It translates to CASSSGFDRVGELFF.

This chain joins TRBV4-3 and TRBJ2-4; 10 positions match TRBD2. The CDR3 extends over 15 amino acids. With 2 bases clipped from V and 6 bases from J, the junction kept 4 bases outside the gene matches. Germline CDR1 is LGHNA and CDR2 is YSLEER. The CDR3, as DNA: TGCGCCAGCAGCCAATTCTGGACTAGCGGAAACATTCAGTACTTC. Residues: CASSQFWTSGNIQYF.